These 24 T cell receptor beta chains were all obtained from the same sample, sequenced in a study of human T cells and chemical hapten exposure. As for time point: patch test 2, 6 weeks after DPC sensitization. The treatment was: therapeutic diphenylcyclopropenone sensitization with weekly scalp DPC. Via MiXCR, TCRdb re-called the RACE reads, giving one row per CDR3 protein. The sample carries around 80,000 distinct CDR3 sequences, less than 8.5% recorded once. Sequencing was performed on whole blood, taken in connection with sensitization to the hapten diphenylcyclopropenone (DPC). These receptors all stem from a woman aged 25 to 45 with alopecia areata. Some clones in this sample may be carry-over from other donors' samples.

Turning to this clonotype: A much bigger clone sits one base away, suggesting this may be a read error. CDR3: CASSESGYHRGNTIYF. DNA for the CDR3: TGTGCCAGCAGTGAATCGGGATATCACCGGGGAAACACCATATATTTT. The chain recombines TRBV2 with TRBJ1-3, with D unresolved. V lost 2 bases and J 4 bases, leaving 15 bases between the germline ends. The CDR3 sequence is 16 residues long. Germline loops: CDR1 SNHLY, CDR2 FYNNEI.

This clonotype was seen ten or more times. CDR3 sequence (DNA): TGTGCCAGCAGTCCCCTCGGGACGGTAAGCAATGAGCAGTTCTTC. Its translation: CASSPLGTVSNEQFF. V gene TRBV27 combines with J gene TRBJ2-1; D may be TRBD1 or TRBD2 (5 bases each). The germline CDR1 and CDR2 sequences are MNHEY and SMNVEV (reference sequence). Trimming pared 5 bases from V and 6 bases from J, leaving 17 bases between. This CDR3 region has 15 residues.

This chain uses TRBV20-1 with TRBJ2-7; 7 bases match TRBD1. Looked up from germline, CDR1 is DFQATT and CDR2 is SNEGSKA (reference sequence). The CDR3 length is 14 residues. V shed 5 bases and J 1 base; nucleotides not matched to a gene: 8. In DNA, the CDR3 is TGCAGTGCTGAACGGACAGGAGTTTCCTACGAGCAGTACTTC. Translating gives CSAERTGVSYEQYF.

This clonotype occurred many times. This chain joins TRBV29-1 and TRBJ2-3; no clear D. CDR3 length: 10 amino acids. Trimming left V 8 bases short and J 5 bases short, with 8 bases between. CDR1 and CDR2 from the germline V gene are SQVTM and ANQGSEA. The CDR3 sequence is CSLLEDTQYF. The CDR3 coding sequence is TGCAGCTTATTAGAAGATACGCAGTATTTT.

In this sample, this clonotype turned up many times. This chain joins TRBV18 and TRBJ1-5; D may be TRBD1 (5 bases). The CDR3 extends over 14 amino acids. Deletions cut 5 bases from V and 5 bases from J, with 13 bases between. CDR1 is KGHSH and CDR2 is LQKENI in the germline V gene. CDR3 DNA: TGTGCCAGCTCATTCCAGGGTATGGATCAGCCCCAGCATTTT. Protein: CASSFQGMDQPQHF. Combining the CDR3 with reference TRBV18 and TRBJ1-5 gives the whole variable domain NAGVMQNPRHLVRRRGQEARLRCSPMKGHSHVYWYRQLPEEGLKFMVYLQKENIIDESGMPKERFSAEFPKEGPSILRIQQVVRGDSAAYFCASSFQGMDQPQHFGDGTRLSIL.

The chain uses TRBV10-3 and TRBJ2-5; TRBD2 matches 9 bases. The CDR3 contains 15 residues. V shed 0 bases, J shed 1 base, and the junction held 0 bases outside the gene matches. Germline CDR1 and CDR2: ENHRY and SYGVKD. CDR3 residues: CAISESGLAQETQYF. The CDR3 DNA reads TGTGCCATCAGTGAGTCGGGACTAGCCCAAGAGACCCAGTACTTC.

This clonotype was seen a few times. The V gene is TRBV29-1, the J gene TRBJ2-7; D not resolved. The germline V gene encodes CDR1 SQVTM and CDR2 ANQGSEA. The CDR3 length is 11 residues. The V and J ends lost 3 bases and 3 bases respectively, with 6 bases between them. CDR3 protein: CSVEHSYEQYF. The CDR3 coding sequence is TGCAGCGTTGAGCACAGCTACGAGCAGTACTTC.

In its sample, this clonotype was seen many times. The CDR3 loop reads CAISERTGDTQYF. In DNA form, the CDR3 reads TGTGCCATCAGCGAGAGGACGGGGGATACGCAGTATTTT. The rearrangement links TRBV10-3 to TRBJ2-3, with a possible D match to TRBD2 (5 bases). V was trimmed by 6 bases and J by 6 bases, leaving 13 bases between them. CDR3 size: 13 residues. CDR1 is ENHRY and CDR2 is SYGVKD in the germline V gene.

This chain joins TRBV18 and TRBJ2-2, with D unclear. V was cut by 0 bases and J by 1 base, with 9 bases left in between. The germline gives CDR1 KGHSH, CDR2 LQKENI. The CDR3 loop spans 16 amino acids. CDR3 bases: TGTGCCAGCTCACCACCCCTACAGTTGAACACCGGGGAGCTGTTTTTT. It codes for CASSPPLQLNTGELFF.

This clonotype showed up just a few times. The V gene is TRBV14, the J gene TRBJ1-1, with D tentatively TRBD1 (6 bases). The V gene lost 5 bases and the J gene lost 4 bases, with 14 bases spanning the gap. Germline V gives CDR1 SGHDN, CDR2 FVKESK. The CDR3 contains 14 residues. The CDR3 sequence is CASSGGEAGTEAFF. CDR3 coding DNA: TGTGCCAGCAGCGGGGGCGAAGCGGGCACTGAAGCTTTCTTT.

This clonotype has a count of ten or more. The chain couples TRBV20-1 to TRBJ2-7; 10 bases are shared with TRBD1. Unmatched junction bases numbered 3, after V lost 4 bases and J lost 3 bases. CDR1 is DFQATT and CDR2 is SNEGSKA in the germline V gene (reference sequence). The CDR3 is made up of 13 amino acids. The DNA for the CDR3 is TGCAGTGCTACCGGACAGGGGGTCTACGAGCAGTACTTC. Its protein product is CSATGQGVYEQYF.

The chain couples TRBV6-5 to TRBJ1-3; 8 nucleotides agree with TRBD1. CDR3 length: 15 residues. The germline gives CDR1 MNHEY, CDR2 SVGAGI. V lost 5 bases to trimming and J lost 0 bases; unmatched junction nucleotides: 3. CDR3 residues: CASSRDRSSGNTIYF. The CDR3, as DNA: TGTGCCAGCAGTCGGGACAGGTCCTCTGGAAACACCATATATTTT.

The rearrangement joins TRBV6-2 or TRBV6-3 to TRBJ2-7, with D perhaps TRBD2 (6 bases). Deletions cut 7 bases from V and 6 bases from J, with 13 bases between. The CDR3 has 12 residues. Germline lookup yields CDR1 MNHEY and CDR2 SVGEGT. In nucleotides, the CDR3 is TGTGCCAGCAAGGAAAGGGGAGGCGAGCAGTACTTC. This gives the protein CASKERGGEQYF.

This clonotype was detected ten times or more. V usage is TRBV2 and J usage is TRBJ2-3, with 9 bases matching TRBD2. The CDR3 runs to 16 residues. Per the germline V gene, CDR1 is SNHLY and CDR2 is FYNNEI. V trimming: 1 base; J trimming: 2 bases; junction bases outside the gene matches: 4. The chain's CDR3 is CASSEGAGGPTDTQYF. The CDR3 DNA is TGTGCCAGCAGTGAAGGCGCGGGGGGGCCCACAGATACGCAGTATTTT. Variable domain in full (rest from reference TRBV2 and TRBJ2-3): EPEVTQTPSHQVTQMGQEVILRCVPISNHLYFYWYRQILGQKVEFLVSFYNNEISEKSEIFDDQFSVERPDGSNFTLKIRSTKLEDSAMYFCASSEGAGGPTDTQYFGPGTRLTVL.

This clonotype was counted a few times. The J gene is TRBJ1-4, the V gene TRBV19, with D maybe TRBD1 (5 bases). CDR3 length: 14 residues. Trimming shortened V by 3 bases and J by 8 bases, and 13 bases separated the two germline ends. The germline CDR1 and CDR2 sequences are LNHDA and SQIVND (reference sequence). The CDR3 loop is CASSITRVDEKLFF. The CDR3 DNA reads TGTGCCAGTAGTATTACCAGGGTGGACGAAAAACTGTTTTTT.

This clonotype was counted a few times. This may come from a read error, since a much larger clone is one base off. V usage is TRBV18 and J usage is TRBJ2-5; the D gene is possibly TRBD1 (6 bases). The germline V gene has CDR1 KGHSH and CDR2 LQKENI. The V gene lost 5 bases and the J gene lost 0 bases, with 13 bases spanning the gap. The CDR3 is 15 residues long. CDR3 protein: CASSAGTCDQETQYF. In DNA form, the CDR3 reads TGTGCCAGCTCAGCAGGGACATGCGACCAAGAGACCCAGTACTTC.

V gene TRBV18 combines with J gene TRBJ1-1; tentative D call: TRBD1 (6 bases). With 2 bases removed from V and 7 bases from J, the gap between germline ends came to 17 bases. In germline, CDR1 is KGHSH, CDR2 LQKENI. The CDR3 has 15 amino acids. CDR3 loop: CASSPNVRDRHEAFF. The DNA of the CDR3 is TGTGCCAGCTCACCAAACGTGAGAGACAGGCATGAAGCTTTCTTT.

This clonotype came up many times. One end of the junction is discordant with germline, which a read error may explain. The chain has TRBV2 and TRBJ2-1; D could derive from TRBD1 or TRBD2 (5 bases each). Germline CDR1 reads SNHLY; CDR2 reads FYNNEI. The CDR3 is made up of 12 amino acids. In DNA form, the CDR3 reads TGTGCCAGCGGGTTGGGGGAAGCCACATTCGCCTTC. This codes for CASGLGEATFAF.

This clonotype showed up many times. This sequence joins TRBV12-3 or TRBV12-4 and TRBJ1-1; the D is unclear. The length of the CDR3 is 13 residues. V lost 3 bases, J lost 2 bases, and 7 bases lay in between. The CDR3 DNA reads TGTGCCAGCAGTTTCACCGTTAACACTGAAGCTTTCTTT. Its translation is CASSFTVNTEAFF.

This clonotype occurred many times. This chain connects TRBV19 to TRBJ2-5; the D call may be TRBD1 or TRBD2 (5 bases each). The CDR3 sequence is 14 residues long. Trimming shortened V by 5 bases and J by 5 bases, and 15 bases separated the two germline ends. Germline values: CDR1 LNHDA, CDR2 SQIVND (reference sequence). The DNA for the CDR3 is TGTGCCAGTAGTCTTCAGGGCTGGGACGAGACCCAGTACTTC. Amino acids: CASSLQGWDETQYF.

This clonotype was counted ten times or more. This sequence joins TRBV20-1 and TRBJ2-1; 7 nucleotides match TRBD1. V gave up 4 bases and J gave up 6 bases; unmatched junction bases: 6. Germline lookup yields CDR1 DFQATT and CDR2 SNEGSKA (reference sequence). This CDR3 is built from 13 residues. The CDR3 region has the DNA TGCAGTGCTAAACAGGGGTCCGGCAATGAGCAGTTCTTC. Protein: CSAKQGSGNEQFF.

This clonotype was seen more than once but under ten times. The chain couples TRBV3-1 to TRBJ2-1, with D maybe TRBD1 (5 bases). Trimming cost V 4 bases and J 4 bases, with 14 bases left between them. The germline V gene has CDR1 LGHDT and CDR2 YNNKEL (reference sequence). This CDR3 is built from 15 residues. The CDR3 spells CASSPWTLSYNEQFF. The DNA of the CDR3 is TGTGCCAGCAGCCCTTGGACACTCTCTTACAATGAGCAGTTCTTC.

This clonotype was found many times. The chain joins TRBV6-5 to TRBJ2-4; 9 nucleotides line up with TRBD1. J gave up 6 bases and V 6 bases, and 18 bases lay outside the gene matches. The CDR3 is made up of 18 amino acids. In germline, CDR1 is MNHEY, CDR2 SVGAGI. CDR3 residues: CASRRRGFDRGIGNIQYF. The CDR3 DNA sequence: TGTGCCAGCAGGCGGCGGGGGTTCGACAGGGGGATCGGAAACATTCAGTACTTC.

The CDR3 loop is CASSIYIGTGDTDTQYF. The CDR3 DNA sequence: TGTGCCAGTAGTATATATATCGGGACAGGGGACACAGATACGCAGTATTTT. The chain is built from TRBV19 and TRBJ2-3, with 10 positions matching TRBD1. Germline V gives CDR1 LNHDA, CDR2 SQIVND (reference sequence). The trim removed 2 bases at V and 2 bases at J, leaving 7 bases unmatched. The CDR3 extends over 17 amino acids.